The clone carrying this TCR beta chain appeared once. This specimen belongs to a study of blood T cell repertoires in COVID-19. Study as a whole: Sites in the United States, Italy and Spain provided acute and convalescent COVID-19 samples.

Authors' methods: Reference gene primers were amplified, and this amplification served to estimate nucleated cell counts. Assay: immunoSEQ multiplex PCR; the TCRdb copy retains only in-frame clones and omits some. D and trimming were read from the DNA, whereas the V and J calls and clone size are those reported in that table. In the table there are 95,000 to 110,000 clones, 75% to 90% of which are singletons. The CDR3 has 14 amino acids. The V gene lost 6 bases and the J gene lost 5 bases, with 14 bases spanning the gap. Germline V lookup: CDR1 SGDLS, CDR2 YYNGEE. The chain uses TRBV9 and TRBJ2-2; D perhaps matches TRBD2 (5 bases). This receptor was obtained from a man over 45 with acute or convalescent COVID-19. The sequencing input was peripheral blood. The CDR3 DNA reads TGTGCCAGCACTCCCCAGAGGGAGACCGGGGAGCTGTTTTTT. Translation gives CASTPQRETGELFF.